The 12 T cell receptor beta chains given below trace back to one sample, sequenced in a study of blood T cell repertoires in COVID-19. Assay used: immunoSEQ multiplex PCR; TCRdb lists only in-frame clones, some missing. Among tens of thousands of clones listed, roughly 85% were seen once. The sequenced material came from peripheral blood. These receptors were obtained from a human donor with active COVID-19. The donor label of this sample is uncertain.

The rearrangement uses TRBV9 and TRBJ1-2, with D uncertain. CDR3 length: 14 amino acids. The V end was cut by 4 bases, the J end by 2 bases, with 12 bases between. The germline V gene has CDR1 SGDLS and CDR2 YYNGEE. CDR3 DNA sequence: TGTGCCAGCAGCCCCAACACAAACAACTATGGCTACACCTTC. Its translation is CASSPNTNNYGYTF.

This clone was seen only once. The chain employs TRBV6-4 and TRBJ2-1; possible D gene TRBD1, 6 bases. This CDR3 comprises 14 residues. From germline, CDR1 is MRHNA and CDR2 SNTAGT. The V gene lost 3 bases and the J gene lost 0 bases, with 6 bases spanning the gap. The CDR3 DNA reads as TGTGCCAGCAGTGAAGGGGGCTCCTACAATGAGCAGTTCTTC. This encodes CASSEGGSYNEQFF.

This rearrangement joins TRBV30 to TRBJ1-6, with a weak D call TRBD1 (5 bases). Trimming removed 4 bases at V and 7 bases at J, with 11 bases between. This CDR3 is 13 amino acids long. The germline V gene encodes CDR1 GTSNPN and CDR2 SVGIG (reference sequence). In DNA, the CDR3 is TGTGCCTGGATGGAGGGGTTAAATTCACCCCTCCACTTT. This translates into CAWMEGLNSPLHF.

This chain links TRBV7-6 with TRBJ1-4; the match to TRBD1 covers 9 bases. The CDR3 is 15 amino acids. CDR1 SGHVS and CDR2 FNYEAQ come from the germline V gene. Germline trimming cut 8 bases from V and 5 bases from J; bases unmatched to any gene: 9. The CDR3 nucleotides are TGTGCCAGCCGAATACGGACAGGGGCCAATGAAAAACTGTTTTTT. Translated, it gives CASRIRTGANEKLFF. Full variable domain (outside the CDR3, taken from reference TRBV7-6 and TRBJ1-4): GAGVSQSPRYKVTKRGQDVALRCDPISGHVSLYWYRQALGQGPEFLTYFNYEAQQDKSGLPNDRFSAERPEGSISTLTIQRTEQRDSAMYRCASRIRTGANEKLFFGSGTQLSVL.

This clone was picked up a small number of times. This chain uses TRBV7-9 with TRBJ1-6; D is uncertain. V lost 0 bases and J 10 bases, leaving 7 bases between the germline ends. This CDR3 spans 13 amino acids. The germline V gene encodes CDR1 SEHNR and CDR2 FQNEAQ (reference sequence). The CDR3 loop is CASSLAGGSPLHF. DNA for the CDR3: TGTGCCAGCAGCTTAGCTGGAGGGTCACCCCTCCACTTT.

The chain has TRBV3-1 (or the pseudogene TRBV3-2) and TRBJ2-7; TRBD2 matches 8 bases. The CDR3 sequence is 14 residues long. The germline CDR1 and CDR2 sequences are LGHDT and YNNKEL (reference sequence). With V trimmed by 0 bases and J by 6 bases, 4 bases remained unmatched. CDR3 loop: CASSQDGTRGEQYF. The CDR3 DNA reads as TGTGCCAGCAGCCAAGACGGGACTAGAGGCGAGCAGTACTTC.

This chain links TRBV29-1 with TRBJ1-2; TRBD1 is a possible D gene (6 bases). The CDR3 covers 10 residues. Per the germline V gene, CDR1 is SQVTM and CDR2 is ANQGSEA. V was pared by 7 bases and J by 7 bases, with 10 bases between. As DNA, the CDR3 is TGCAGCGCAGGGGTTTCTGGCTACACCTTC. Residues: CSAGVSGYTF. Supplemented by reference TRBV29-1 and TRBJ1-2, the full variable domain reads SAVISQKPSRDICQRGTSLTIQCQVDSQVTMMFWYRQQPGQSLTLIATANQGSEATYESGFVIDKFPISRPNLTFSTLTVSNMSPEDSSIYLCSAGVSGYTFGSGTRLTVV.

The V and J genes are TRBV7-3 and TRBJ2-3, with D unresolved. The germline CDR1 and CDR2 sequences are SGHTA and FQGTGA. The CDR3 is 13 residues long. V was cut by 5 bases and J by 5 bases, with 11 bases left in between. CDR3 coding DNA: TGTGCCAGCAGCCCCCGTCCGGTAGATACGCAGTATTTT. Translation: CASSPRPVDTQYF.

This chain links TRBV19 with TRBJ1-5; D gene ambiguous. Germline V CDR1 and CDR2: LNHDA, SQIVND (reference sequence). This CDR3 region has 15 residues. V was pared by 0 bases and J by 9 bases, with 15 bases between. This chain's CDR3 is CASSIDPHPPRPQHF. In DNA form, the CDR3 reads TGTGCCAGTAGTATAGACCCCCACCCCCCCAGGCCCCAGCATTTT.

The chain carries TRBV28 and TRBJ1-1; 10 bases are a match to TRBD1. V lost 4 bases and J lost 4; bases outside the gene matches: 3. The length of the CDR3 is 14 residues. CDR1 is MDHEN and CDR2 is SYDVKM in the germline V gene. CDR3 loop: CASSWRTGGTEAFF. Here the CDR3 DNA reads TGTGCCAGCAGTTGGAGGACAGGGGGCACTGAAGCTTTCTTT.

The rearrangement joins TRBV19 to TRBJ2-6, with 7 nucleotides matching TRBD1. Germline CDR1 is LNHDA and CDR2 is SQIVND (reference sequence). Unmatched junction bases numbered 4, after V lost 5 bases and J lost 0 bases. The CDR3 sequence is 16 residues long. The CDR3 DNA follows: TGTGCCAGTAGTGGGACAGATTACTCTGGGGCCAACGTCCTGACTTTC. Translated: CASSGTDYSGANVLTF.

V gene TRBV28 combines with J gene TRBJ2-7, with TRBD1 identical over 7 bases. The CDR3 length is 15 residues. The V gene's germline CDR1 is MDHEN and CDR2 SYDVKM. Trimming at V came to 5 bases and at J to 3 bases, leaving 10 bases not matched to a gene. The CDR3 reads CASSPLDRALYEQYF. CDR3 nucleotide sequence: TGTGCCAGCAGTCCACTTGACAGGGCCCTCTACGAGCAGTACTTC.